This TCR beta chain was captured in a study of radiation and T cells in renal cell carcinoma. Study-wide findings and caveats: In blood, top tumor clones expanded by 2 weeks, shrinking by 4.

With respect to this clone: The antigen is undetermined.

Time point indicated: blood 4 weeks post-SBRT, at nephrectomy. The treatment was: 15 Gy SBRT to primary tumor, nephrectomy 4 weeks later. Nephrectomy followed 15 Gy stereotactic body radiation by 4 weeks. The tumor was a clear cell renal cell carcinoma. This CDR3 contains 13 residues. CDR1 is PRHDT, CDR2 FYEKMQ, per germline (reference sequence). The V end lost 3 bases, the J end lost 3 bases, and 9 bases lay between the germline ends. Generated by immunoSEQ multiplex PCR, the TCRdb table keeps only in-frame clones and is missing some. The repertoire has 75,000 to 95,000 clones, around four fifths of them found once; the top ten carry under 10%.

The chain carries TRBV13 and TRBJ2-7, with D tentatively TRBD1 (5 bases). The sample consisted of blood, taken from a patient whose treatment included radiotherapy and nephrectomy. This clonotype was obtained from a man aged 45 to 65 with renal cell carcinoma. The CDR3: CASSFTGDYEQYF. In nucleotides, the CDR3 is TGTGCCAGCAGCTTTACAGGAGACTACGAGCAGTACTTC.